This T cell receptor beta chain comes out of a study of shared clonotypes between healthy human individuals. Broader study findings: Compared with clonotypes that all four donors shared, non-shared clonotypes had lower generation probabilities. Among the subsets, naive ones generally showed larger estimated richness than memory ones.

TCRdb's table, derived via immunoSEQ multiplex PCR, lists solely in-frame clones and lacks some. The repertoire has around 2,100,000 clones, about 95% of them found once; the top ten carry 1.2%. Details on this clone: Antigen unknown.

The germline CDR1 and CDR2 sequences are SEHNR and FQNEAQ (reference sequence). V was cut by 5 bases and J by 3 bases, with 13 bases left in between. There are 14 residues in the CDR3. Naive CD8 cells were CD45RO-negative, positively selected for CCR7, excluding terminally differentiated effector memory CD45RA+ cells. Sequenced material: naive CD8+ T cells sorted from blood. The V gene is TRBV7-9, the J gene TRBJ2-5; D might be TRBD2 (6 bases). The sequence came from a man between 18 and 35 years old in good health. CDR3 bases: TGTGCCAGCAGCCATTTTAGCGGAAAAGAGACCCAGTACTTC. It specifies CASSHFSGKETQYF.